Listed below are T cell receptor beta chains from one sample, sequenced in a study of blood T cell repertoires in COVID-19. Sequencing used immunoSEQ multiplex PCR; TCRdb keeps in-frame clones, though not all of them. The sample includes 300,000 to 400,000 clones, 70% to 90% of them seen just once. Sequences were obtained from PBMCs or T cells enriched from blood (not recorded which). These receptors all come from a woman aged 18-29 years who had recovered from COVID-19. Both conserved end residues are part of each CDR3. The D gene is left open where the match is weak. Size is omitted from some rows. Given values are once, few, many or a class for expanded clones.

j_gene,v_gene,d_gene,abundance,CDR3aa,CDR3nt
TRBJ1-1,TRBV6-2/TRBV6-3,-,once,CASSWAGTEAFF,TGTGCCAGCAGTTGGGCGGGCACTGAAGCTTTCTTT
TRBJ1-6,TRBV7-8,-,few,CASSLESGLYNSPLHF,TGTGCCAGCAGCTTAGAGTCAGGACTTTATAATTCACCCCTCCACTTT
TRBJ1-2,TRBV29-1,-,-,CSVDGGGEGYTF,TGCAGCGTCGACGGGGGTGGGGAAGGCTACACCTTC
TRBJ2-2,TRBV29-1,TRBD2,-,CSVWEGGSGELFF,TGCAGCGTCTGGGAGGGTGGGTCCGGGGAGCTGTTTTTT
TRBJ1-2,TRBV30,-,-,CAWSMGLYGYTF,TGTGCCTGGAGTATGGGACTCTATGGCTACACCTTC
TRBJ2-5,TRBV12-3/TRBV12-4,-,-,CASSFGGSTQYF,TGTGCCAGCAGTTTCGGGGGAAGCACCCAGTACTTC
TRBJ2-7,TRBV10-3,-,-,CAISRQAAYEQYF,TGTGCCATCTCCAGACAGGCGGCGTACGAGCAGTACTTC
TRBJ2-7,TRBV11-2,TRBD1,-,CASRGPGTEEQYF,TGTGCCAGCAGGGGGCCGGGGACAGAAGAGCAGTACTTC
TRBJ1-1,TRBV7-6,-,-,CASSLASSFVNTEAFF,TGTGCCAGCAGCTTAGCCTCCTCGTTCGTGAACACTGAAGCTTTCTTT
TRBJ1-4,TRBV30,TRBD1,-,CAWNRGHTNEKLFF,TGTGCCTGGAACAGGGGGCATACTAATGAAAAACTGTTTTTT
TRBJ2-3,TRBV28,TRBD2,-,CASSLSIAGGGAADTQYF,TGTGCCAGCAGTTTATCCATAGCGGGGGGAGGGGCTGCAGATACGCAGTATTTT
TRBJ1-3,TRBV2,-,-,CASRQGSGNTIYF,TGTGCCAGCAGGCAGGGATCCGGAAACACCATATATTTT
TRBJ2-3,TRBV27,TRBD2,-,CASSHTSGGLPDTQYF,TGTGCCAGCAGTCACACTAGCGGGGGCCTCCCGGATACGCAGTATTTT
TRBJ2-5,TRBV11-2,-,-,CASSSDGGGQYF,TGTGCCAGCAGCTCCGACGGAGGAGGCCAGTACTTC
TRBJ2-5,TRBV4-1,TRBD2,-,CASSQETGTSGTQYF,TGCGCCAGCAGCCAAGAAACCGGGACTAGTGGGACCCAGTACTTC
TRBJ1-6,TRBV6-5,TRBD1,-,CASSWTGAHNSPLHF,TGTGCCAGCAGTTGGACAGGGGCCCATAATTCACCCCTCCACTTT
TRBJ1-2,TRBV4-1,-,-,CASSQGRQSNYGYTF,TGCGCCAGCAGCCAAGGCCGACAGTCCAACTATGGCTACACCTTC
TRBJ2-7,TRBV4-2,TRBD1,-,CASSQDQGALYEQYF,TGTGCCAGCAGCCAAGATCAGGGGGCCCTATACGAGCAGTACTTC
TRBJ2-7,TRBV27,-,-,CASSYGRTSYEQYF,TGTGCCAGCAGTTATGGGCGTACCTCCTACGAGCAGTACTTC
TRBJ2-2,TRBV7-9,-,-,CASSPRTEFNTGELFF,TGTGCCAGCAGCCCGCGGACAGAGTTTAACACCGGGGAGCTGTTTTTT
TRBJ1-2,TRBV6-1,TRBD1,-,CASSEVQGENYGYTF,TGTGCCAGCAGTGAGGTCCAGGGGGAAAACTATGGCTACACCTTC
TRBJ1-1,TRBV5-4,-,-,CASSLLDNTEAFF,TGTGCCAGCAGCTTATTAGATAACACTGAAGCTTTCTTT
TRBJ2-7,TRBV9,-,-,CASSVGSQTYEQYF,TGTGCCAGCAGCGTAGGTTCCCAGACCTACGAGCAGTACTTC
TRBJ2-5,TRBV7-2,-,-,CASNLSPGNQETQYF,TGTGCCAGCAACCTATCGCCAGGGAACCAAGAGACCCAGTACTTC
TRBJ2-5,TRBV5-3,TRBD2,-,CARSLGEGKREGGETQYF,TGTGCCAGAAGCTTGGGAGAGGGGAAAAGGGAGGGTGGAGAGACCCAGTACTTC
TRBJ2-3,TRBV10-1,-,-,CASSPAGASDTQYF,TGCGCCAGCAGTCCGGCGGGGGCATCAGATACGCAGTATTTT
TRBJ1-5,TRBV19,-,few,CASSETGWGDQPQHF,TGTGCCAGTAGTGAAACCGGATGGGGCGATCAGCCCCAGCATTTT
TRBJ2-3,TRBV3-1/TRBV3-2,TRBD2,-,CASSLIAGGTDTQYF,TGTGCCAGCAGCCTTATAGCGGGGGGCACAGATACGCAGTATTTT
TRBJ2-7,TRBV4-2,-,-,CASSQELGGRAYEQYF,TGTGCCAGCAGCCAAGAATTGGGGGGGCGAGCCTACGAGCAGTACTTC
TRBJ1-1,TRBV5-6,-,-,CASSALRVSNTEAFF,TGTGCCAGCAGCGCGCTTCGAGTATCGAACACTGAAGCTTTCTTT
TRBJ2-1,TRBV3-1/TRBV3-2,TRBD2,-,CASSLVLAGGYNEQFF,TGTGCCAGCAGCCTCGTTCTAGCGGGGGGATACAATGAGCAGTTCTTC
TRBJ1-2,TRBV6-5,-,-,CASSYGGGNYGYTF,TGTGCCAGCAGCTACGGCGGAGGGAACTATGGCTACACCTTC
TRBJ2-7,TRBV6-5,-,-,CASRTGGNSYEQYF,TGTGCCAGCCGAACGGGTGGAAACTCCTACGAGCAGTACTTC
TRBJ1-2,TRBV28,-,once,CASSPRTNYGYTF,TGTGCCAGCAGCCCTCGTACTAACTATGGCTACACCTTC
TRBJ2-5,TRBV10-3,TRBD1,-,CAIRRGPSLETQYF,TGTGCCATCAGGAGGGGGCCATCCCTGGAGACCCAGTACTTC
TRBJ1-2,TRBV25-1,-,-,CASSEYRQGRDGYTF,TGTGCCAGCAGTGAATATCGGCAGGGAAGGGATGGCTACACCTTC
TRBJ2-3,TRBV6-1,TRBD2,-,CASSFRRGGEDTQYF,TGTGCCAGCAGTTTTCGGCGGGGGGGGGAAGATACGCAGTATTTT
TRBJ1-1,TRBV12-3/TRBV12-4,-,-,CASSFSTEAFF,TGTGCCAGCAGTTTTAGTACTGAAGCTTTCTTT
TRBJ2-7,TRBV18,-,-,CASSPPREDYEQYF,TGTGCCAGCTCACCACCCAGGGAGGACTACGAGCAGTACTTC
TRBJ2-7,TRBV3-1/TRBV3-2,TRBD2,-,CASRGRGSGGPYEQYF,TGTGCCAGCAGGGGGCGAGGTAGCGGGGGGCCCTACGAGCAGTACTTC
TRBJ1-1,TRBV3-1/TRBV3-2,-,-,CASSQESVRSGAFF,TGTGCCAGCAGCCAAGAGAGCGTGAGGAGCGGAGCTTTCTTT
TRBJ2-5,TRBV29-1,TRBD1,-,CSVEQGAGETQYF,TGCAGCGTTGAACAGGGGGCAGGGGAGACCCAGTACTTC
TRBJ2-1,TRBV5-5,-,-,CASSPPAGNHGNEQFF,TGTGCCAGCAGCCCCCCGGCGGGGAACCATGGCAATGAGCAGTTCTTC
TRBJ1-1,TRBV2,-,-,CASSEIGQTEAFF,TGTGCCAGCAGTGAAATAGGACAGACTGAAGCTTTCTTT
TRBJ2-7,TRBV4-1,TRBD2,-,CASSQARTSGGDEQYF,TGCGCCAGCAGCCAAGCCCGGACTAGCGGGGGGGACGAGCAGTACTTC
TRBJ1-6,TRBV4-1,-,once,CASSLEVAGNSPLHF,TGCGCCAGCAGCCTTGAAGTAGCGGGTAATTCACCCCTCCACTTT
TRBJ2-1,TRBV5-4,TRBD2,few,CASSSPSGGGPNNEQFF,TGTGCCAGCAGCTCGCCGAGTGGCGGGGGGCCGAACAATGAGCAGTTCTTC
TRBJ1-5,TRBV27,-,-,CASGEDQPQHF,TGTGCCAGCGGGGAGGATCAGCCCCAGCATTTT
TRBJ2-7,TRBV9,-,once,CASSPRGELPYEQYF,TGTGCCAGCAGCCCCCGAGGAGAACTTCCCTACGAGCAGTACTTC
TRBJ2-2,TRBV6-2/TRBV6-3,-,-,CASSRAGELFF,TGTGCCAGCAGCCGAGCAGGGGAGCTGTTTTTT
TRBJ1-6,TRBV2,TRBD1,-,CASSEDRGSSYNSPLHF,TGTGCCAGCAGTGAGGACAGGGGAAGCTCCTATAATTCACCCCTCCACTTT